One sample yielded the 18 T cell receptor beta chains listed below, sequenced in a study of T cell responses to AZD1222 COVID-19 vaccine (dated by TCRdb to about 2021). This specimen's time point label, interpreted: baseline before first vaccination. The method was the immunoSEQ multiplex PCR assay. TCRdb provides this immuneACCESS table in a form limited to in-frame rearrangements. Some clones are lacking; in checked studies, under half of them reflect an unresolved V gene, and why the rest are absent is not known. For this sample there are 75,000 to 95,000 clones; 70% to 90% appear just once. The ten largest make up about an eighth of the sample. The sample was peripheral blood, taken on day 0 of AZD1222 vaccination. Every receptor here comes from an adult in good health.

The gene calls are TRBV9 and TRBJ2-7; TRBD1 matches at 7 bases. J lost 9 bases, V lost 0 bases, and 6 bases had no gene match. This CDR3 region has 13 residues. Germline assignment: CDR1 SGDLS and CDR2 YYNGEE. The CDR3 sequence: CASSVEGASVQYF. Written as DNA, the CDR3 is TGTGCCAGCAGCGTAGAGGGGGCCTCCGTGCAGTACTTC.

A note on this clone: The junction shows a germline mismatch at one end, possibly a read error. V usage is TRBV27 and J usage is TRBJ2-4; TRBD2 agrees at 15 bases. The CDR3 sequence is 16 residues long. Germline CDR1 MNHEY, CDR2 SMNVEV (reference sequence). CDR3 DNA: TGTGCCAGCAGCGGACTAGCGGGGGGGGCCAACAACATTCAGTACTTC. Translation: CASSGLAGGANNIQYF.

V and J are TRBV28 and TRBJ2-1; 11 nucleotides agree with TRBD2. The germline V gene has CDR1 MDHEN and CDR2 SYDVKM. V gave up 4 bases and J gave up 5 bases; unmatched junction bases: 4. The CDR3 sequence is 15 residues long. The CDR3 region is CASSSLAGGHNEQFF. The CDR3 DNA reads as TGTGCCAGCAGTTCCCTAGCGGGGGGTCACAATGAGCAGTTCTTC.

The chain employs TRBV19 and TRBJ1-1; D is uncertain. Germline loops: CDR1 LNHDA, CDR2 SQIVND (reference sequence). This CDR3 is built from 14 residues. V gave up 2 bases and J gave up 0 bases, with 7 bases separating them. The CDR3 DNA follows: TGTGCCAGTAGTATAACCGGGATGAACACTGAAGCTTTCTTT. This sequence encodes CASSITGMNTEAFF.

This chain joins TRBV4-1 and TRBJ2-5; no firm D call. This CDR3 is built from 13 residues. The ends were cut back, 2 bases at V and 5 bases at J, with 9 bases in the middle. Germline loops: CDR1 MGHRA, CDR2 YSYEKL. DNA for the CDR3: TGCGCCAGCAGCCAAAATCCCCGGGAGACCCAGTACTTC. Translation gives CASSQNPRETQYF.

The chain carries TRBV7-9 and TRBJ2-5; either TRBD1 or TRBD2 may fit D (6 bases each). The CDR3 has 14 residues. Germline assignment: CDR1 SEHNR and CDR2 FQNEAQ (reference sequence). V was shortened by 4 bases and J by 4 bases, with 13 bases between the two germline ends. Written as DNA, the CDR3 is TGTGCCAGCAGCTCCAAGGGGGGCTTAGAGACCCAGTACTTC. Translated: CASSSKGGLETQYF.

This chain connects TRBV4-3 to TRBJ1-5, with D uncertain. V was pared by 0 bases and J by 3 bases, with 9 bases between. The CDR3 extends over 15 amino acids. The germline gives CDR1 LGHNA, CDR2 YSLEER. CDR3 DNA: TGCGCCAGCAGCCAAGACGCTTACACCAATCAGCCCCAGCATTTT. As protein: CASSQDAYTNQPQHF.

This clone has just a few counts. The chain couples TRBV9 to TRBJ2-2, with D hard to call. The V and J ends lost 4 bases and 1 base respectively, with 23 bases between them. Germline values: CDR1 SGDLS, CDR2 YYNGEE. There are 19 residues in the CDR3. The CDR3 loop is CASSSYPHLGARNTGELFF. CDR3 nucleotide sequence: TGTGCCAGCAGCTCTTACCCTCATCTTGGCGCGAGGAACACCGGGGAGCTGTTTTTT. The full variable domain, rest sourced from reference TRBV9 and TRBJ2-2, is DSGVTQTPKHLITATGQRVTLRCSPRSGDLSVYWYQQSLDQGLQFLIQYYNGEERAKGNILERFSAQQFPDLHSELNLSSLELGDSALYFCASSSYPHLGARNTGELFFGEGSRLTVL.

The chain recombines TRBV12-3 or TRBV12-4 with TRBJ1-2; no firm D call. With 6 bases removed from V and 4 bases from J, the gap between germline ends came to 6 bases. The CDR3 consists of 11 residues. The CDR3 is CASRRSYGYTF. As DNA, the CDR3 is TGTGCCAGCAGACGGTCCTATGGCTACACCTTC.

The chain couples TRBV15 to TRBJ2-7; 13 positions match TRBD2. This CDR3 spans 15 amino acids. V was clipped by 5 bases and J by 7 bases; unmatched bases: 8. Germline CDR1 LNHNV, CDR2 YYDKDF (reference sequence). In DNA form, the CDR3 reads TGTGCCACCAGCCAACGGACTAGCGGGGGATGGGAGCAGTACTTC. As protein: CATSQRTSGGWEQYF.

The gene calls are TRBV19 and TRBJ2-5; D might be TRBD2 (6 bases). V shed 5 bases and J shed 5 bases, with 18 bases lying between them. The CDR3 spans 15 residues. From germline, CDR1 is LNHDA and CDR2 SQIVND (reference sequence). The CDR3 region is CASSGRGGSWETQYF. The CDR3 nucleotides are TGTGCCAGTAGTGGGCGTGGGGGGAGTTGGGAGACCCAGTACTTC.

The chain has TRBV5-1 and TRBJ2-5, with 8 nucleotides matching TRBD2. The CDR3 loop spans 13 amino acids. Trimming removed 10 bases from V and 5 bases from J; junction bases left unmatched: 10. Germline V lookup: CDR1 SGHRS, CDR2 YFSETQ. This CDR3 is CARGRGGDETQYF. CDR3 sequence (DNA): TGCGCCCGCGGCCGGGGGGGCGATGAGACCCAGTACTTC.

The chain uses TRBV24-1 and TRBJ1-2; D gene uncertain. CDR1 is KGHDR and CDR2 is SFDVKD in the germline V gene. CDR3 length equals 14 residues. V was shortened by 8 bases and J by 3 bases, with 15 bases between the two germline ends. CDR3 nucleotide sequence: TGTGCCACCAAAAGCAAATTTTTGGACTATGGCTACACCTTC. It codes for CATKSKFLDYGYTF.

Only one count was recorded for this clone. The gene calls are TRBV15 and TRBJ1-2, with D unresolved. There are 14 residues in the CDR3. Looked up from germline, CDR1 is LNHNV and CDR2 is YYDKDF (reference sequence). The V end lost 1 base, the J end lost 7 bases, and 13 bases lay between the germline ends. CDR3 sequence: CATSRGAGGGGYTF. In DNA, the CDR3 is TGTGCCACCAGCAGAGGTGCAGGTGGCGGTGGCTACACCTTC. The full variable domain, with the rest looked up from reference TRBV15 and TRBJ1-2, is DAMVIQNPRYQVTQFGKPVTLSCSQTLNHNVMYWYQQKSSQAPKLLFHYYDKDFNNEADTPDNFQSRRPNTSFCFLDIRSPGLGDTAMYLCATSRGAGGGGYTFGSGTRLTVV.

The chain carries TRBV7-9 and TRBJ2-1; 13 bases are shared with TRBD2. Trimming removed 10 bases from V and 6 bases from J; junction bases left unmatched: 9. Germline CDR1 and CDR2: SEHNR and FQNEAQ (reference sequence). The CDR3 is 15 residues long. The CDR3 reads CATSQGLAGLNEQFF. DNA of the CDR3: TGTGCCACCAGTCAGGGACTAGCGGGGCTCAATGAGCAGTTCTTC.

The CDR3 loop is CASSLTTEGYGYTF. As DNA, the CDR3 is TGCGCCAGCAGCTTGACGACGGAAGGCTATGGCTACACCTTC. The chain carries TRBV5-1 and TRBJ1-2, with D hard to call. Germline CDR1 SGHRS, CDR2 YFSETQ. Trimming shortened V by 1 base and J by 4 bases, and 11 bases separated the two germline ends. The CDR3 extends over 14 amino acids.

This chain links TRBV4-3 with TRBJ2-7, with D perhaps TRBD1 (6 bases). Trimming removed 1 base from V and 2 bases from J, with 12 bases in between. There are 15 residues in the CDR3. CDR1 is LGHNA, CDR2 YSLEER, per germline. CDR3 nucleotide sequence: TGCGCCAGCAGCCAAGGGCGGGCAGGGGCCTACGAGCAGTACTTC. It encodes CASSQGRAGAYEQYF.

V gene TRBV29-1 combines with J gene TRBJ1-1, with TRBD1 as a possible D gene (5 bases). Germline CDR1 and CDR2: SQVTM and ANQGSEA. Trimming stripped 4 bases from V and 0 bases from J, with 6 bases between. This CDR3 has 12 amino acids. The DNA for the CDR3 is TGCAGCGTTGGACAGCTGAACACTGAAGCTTTCTTT. The encoded protein is CSVGQLNTEAFF.